This TCR beta chain comes out of a study of blood T cell repertoires in COVID-19. Study at large: Donors in the United States, Italy and Spain gave samples during acute or convalescent COVID-19. T cells, B-cell-depleted T cells, or PBMCs provided the cDNA or gDNA that served as material.

The CDR3 length is 15 residues. The junction had 4 bases not matched to a gene; V was cut back by 2 bases and J by 4 bases. The germline V gene encodes CDR1 SGHTA and CDR2 FQGNSA. Original methodology: Reference gene primer amplification in the assay estimated nucleated cell counts. The protocol was immunoSEQ multiplex PCR, while the TCRdb copy is restricted to in-frame clones and leaves out a portion. The D gene and trimming were derived from the DNA, and the V and J assignments and clone size from that table. The sample contains under 200,000 clones, approximately 90% of which appear only once. The sample was peripheral blood. The receptor was isolated from a man between 45 and 60 years old who had recovered from COVID-19. This rearrangement joins TRBV7-2 to TRBJ2-1; 8 bases align to TRBD2. CDR3 coding DNA: TGTGCCAGCAGCTTACGCCTAGCGGGTTACAATGAGCAGTTCTTC. It is translated as CASSLRLAGYNEQFF.